This is a list of T cell receptor beta chains from one sample in a study of cytomegalovirus exposure and HLA in healthy donors. The assay was immunoSEQ multiplex PCR, and TCRdb's table has in-frame clones only and misses some. The top ten hold 4% to 5.5% of the sample, which has roughly 120,000 clones, about 79% seen once. Sequenced: PBMCs. Receptors were obtained from a man between 25 and 39 years old in good health and CMV-seropositive. Both conserved end residues are part of each CDR3. The D gene is left open where the match is weak. Expanded clones are given a class, and other clones once, few, many or no size at all.

TRBJ1-5	-	-	TRBV7-9	CASSFRQGNQPQHF	TGTGCCAGCAGCTTCAGACAGGGCAATCAGCCCCAGCATTTT
TRBJ2-1	-	TRBD1	TRBV6-6	CASSYSNDRGYNEQFF	TGTGCCAGCAGTTACTCGAACGACAGGGGCTACAATGAGCAGTTCTTC
TRBJ1-2	-	TRBD1	TRBV2	CASSEQTGGYGYTF	TGTGCCAGCAGTGAACAGACAGGGGGCTATGGCTACACCTTC
TRBJ1-5	-	TRBD1	TRBV19	CASSNSLGTGWVQPQHF	TGTGCCAGTAGTAACTCCCTCGGGACAGGGTGGGTTCAGCCCCAGCATTTT
TRBJ2-1	-	TRBD2	TRBV5-1	CASSLRLRGGSSYNEQFF	TGCGCCAGCAGCTTGCGTTTGCGGGGGGGAAGCTCCTACAATGAGCAGTTCTTC
TRBJ2-3	-	TRBD2	TRBV28	CARPGTSGSSTDTQYF	TGTGCCAGACCAGGGACTAGCGGGAGTAGTACAGATACGCAGTATTTT
TRBJ1-2	-	TRBD1	TRBV6-5	CASSKTGGADYGYTF	TGTGCCAGCAGTAAAACAGGGGGCGCGGACTATGGCTACACCTTC
TRBJ2-7	-	-	TRBV5-4	CASSLVGRDSYEQYF	TGTGCCAGCAGCTTGGTTGGGCGGGACTCCTACGAGCAGTACTTC
TRBJ1-5	-	-	TRBV7-8	CASSPYKSGSWGNQPQHF	TGTGCCAGCAGCCCGTATAAATCGGGGTCGTGGGGCAATCAGCCCCAGCATTTT
TRBJ2-4	-	TRBD1	TRBV7-2	CASTRGYAQYF	TGTGCCAGCACCAGGGGGTACGCTCAGTACTTC
TRBJ2-7	-	TRBD1	TRBV10-3	CAISGQGWGSYEQYF	TGTGCCATCTCCGGACAGGGATGGGGTTCCTACGAGCAGTACTTC
TRBJ2-3	-	TRBD2	TRBV5-4	CASSLGTSGSGDTQYF	TGTGCCAGCAGCTTGGGGACTAGCGGGAGTGGAGATACGCAGTATTTT
TRBJ1-5	-	-	TRBV13	CASSLGGRQPQHF	TGTGCCAGCAGCTTAGGGGGGCGTCAGCCCCAGCATTTT
TRBJ1-1	few	-	TRBV7-9	CASSLDTAEAFF	TGTGCCAGCAGCTTAGATACAGCTGAAGCTTTCTTT
TRBJ2-2	once	TRBD1	TRBV6-5	CASSWTGYGELFF	TGTGCCAGCAGTTGGACAGGGTACGGGGAGCTGTTTTTT
TRBJ1-3	-	-	TRBV5-1	CASSPGQGGNTIYF	TGCGCCAGCAGCCCCGGGCAGGGTGGAAACACCATATATTTT
TRBJ1-4	-	-	TRBV27	CASSLGPGTTNEKLFF	TGTGCCAGCAGTTTAGGGCCCGGGACAACTAATGAAAAACTGTTTTTT
TRBJ2-1	-	-	TRBV7-2	CASSLVKDLYNEQFF	TGTGCCAGCAGCTTAGTAAAGGACTTATACAATGAGCAGTTCTTC
TRBJ2-7	-	TRBD2	TRBV2	CASRGLADSYEQYF	TGTGCCAGCAGAGGGCTAGCGGACTCCTACGAGCAGTACTTC
TRBJ2-2	-	-	TRBV9	CASSVARGVPGTRAGELFF	TGTGCCAGCAGCGTAGCTCGCGGGGTTCCGGGAACAAGGGCCGGGGAGCTGTTTTTT